This TCR beta chain was retrieved from a study of cytotoxic CD8 clonotypes in ibrutinib-treated CLL. Points from the study as a whole: Public clonotypes, rarely seen, contracted or held steady on treatment.

Method: immunoSEQ multiplex PCR; TCRdb's copy keeps in-frame clones and lacks some. The sample has 150,000 or so clones; 77% are singletons. As regards this clone: Its matching antigen is unknown.

The sequence derives from a human donor with chronic lymphocytic leukemia. The sequences come from PBMCs, collected after 12 months of ibrutinib treatment.

The CDR3 nucleotides read TGTGCCAGCAGCTTCACCAGGGAGGGTGAAAAACTGTTTTTT. The encoded protein is CASSFTREGEKLFF. The chain employs TRBV11-3 and TRBJ1-4; D is possibly TRBD1 (5 bases). V lost 3 bases and J lost 7, with 12 bases in between. The CDR3 covers 14 residues. The germline V gene has CDR1 SGHNT and CDR2 YENEEA.